The clone carrying this TCR beta chain was counted between two and nine times. Its antigen is not known. TCRdb fed the 5' RACE reads into MiXCR, producing one record per CDR3 protein. The sample carries hundreds of thousands of distinct CDR3 sequences, about a fifth recorded once. This sample is part of a study of T-cell memory formation after mild COVID-19. For the study at large: Among the donors, TCR clusters were largely specific to each donor.

Study-wide findings and caveats: The finding that pre-infection memory included some responding clones suggested that cross-reactive memory joined. CD4+ contracting clones were mainly CM and EM; CD8+ ones, EMRA. A second wave of clones peaked on day 37, and their SARS-CoV-2 specificity went unconfirmed.

The V gene's germline CDR1 is LNHDA and CDR2 SQIVND (reference sequence). The CDR3 is 13 amino acids. After removal of 6 bases from V and 8 bases from J, the junction contained 3 bases not matched to a gene. The receptor comes from an adult woman who had mild COVID-19 (a few samples of this study predate the infection). Cell type and time point are not known. This chain links TRBV19 with TRBJ2-1; 11 bases line up with TRBD1. The sample taken for sequencing was PBMCs or a T cell subset sorted from them (not recorded which). CDR3 coding DNA: TGTGCCAGTAGGCCGGGACAGGGGGATGAGCAGTTCTTC. Translation gives CASRPGQGDEQFF.